The sequence of this T cell receptor (beta chain) was determined in a study of identical twins. As concerns this clonotype: Antigen specificity is unknown.

Study observations and caveats: Fewer insertions marked abundant cord blood beta clonotypes; young adult naive trended weakly, memory not at all. Alpha sequences out of frame and shared by twins had excess low generation probability.

TCRdb re-analysed the 5' RACE reads in MiXCR, keeping a single row per CDR3 protein. Among 450,000 or so distinct CDR3 sequences listed, 12% to 15% were seen once. CDR1 is MGHDK and CDR2 is SYGVNS in the germline V gene. The CDR3 contains 13 residues. Trimming took off 4 bases at V and 7 bases at J, with 13 bases between the two ends. In every case, the donor was a healthy Caucasian. These same records also appear under a second study, on yellow fever vaccine responses in identical twins. That report adds: Twins' vaccine T cell responses were reported to seem partly convergent and partly personalized.

The sequenced sample was CD4+ T cells sorted from blood. The gene calls are TRBV25-1 and TRBJ1-2, with TRBD1 as a possible D gene (5 bases). The source of this sequence is a woman between 18 and 29 years old in good health. The CDR3 DNA reads TGTGCCAGCAGTGCCCCCCCAGGGTTTGGCTACACCTTC. The encoded protein is CASSAPPGFGYTF.